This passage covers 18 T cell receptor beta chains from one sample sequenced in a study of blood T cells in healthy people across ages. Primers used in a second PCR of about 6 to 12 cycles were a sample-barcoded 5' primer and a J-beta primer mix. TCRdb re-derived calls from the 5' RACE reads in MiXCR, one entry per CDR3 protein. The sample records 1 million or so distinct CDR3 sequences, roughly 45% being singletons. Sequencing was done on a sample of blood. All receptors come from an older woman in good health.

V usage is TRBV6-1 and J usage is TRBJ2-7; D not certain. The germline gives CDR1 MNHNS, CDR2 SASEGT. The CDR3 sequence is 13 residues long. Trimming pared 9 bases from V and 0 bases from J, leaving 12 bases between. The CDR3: CASIRALSYEQYF. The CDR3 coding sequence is TGTGCCAGTATCCGGGCCCTCTCCTACGAGCAGTACTTC.

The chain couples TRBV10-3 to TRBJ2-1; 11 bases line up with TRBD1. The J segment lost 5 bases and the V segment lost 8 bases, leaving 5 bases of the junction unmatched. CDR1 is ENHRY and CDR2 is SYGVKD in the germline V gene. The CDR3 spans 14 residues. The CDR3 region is CAIGTGGSNNEQFF. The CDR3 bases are TGTGCCATCGGGACAGGGGGATCGAACAATGAGCAGTTCTTC.

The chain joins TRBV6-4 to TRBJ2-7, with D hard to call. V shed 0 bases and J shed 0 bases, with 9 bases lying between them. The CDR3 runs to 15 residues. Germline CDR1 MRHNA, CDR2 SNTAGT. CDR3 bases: TGTGCCAGCAGTGACTCCGGCAGGACCTCCTACGAGCAGTACTTC. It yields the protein CASSDSGRTSYEQYF.

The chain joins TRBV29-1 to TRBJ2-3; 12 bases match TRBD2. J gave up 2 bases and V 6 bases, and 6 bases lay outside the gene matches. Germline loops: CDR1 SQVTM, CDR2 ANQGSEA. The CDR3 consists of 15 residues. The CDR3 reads CSVRGLAGPTDTQYF. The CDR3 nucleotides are TGCAGCGTGAGGGGACTAGCGGGCCCCACAGATACGCAGTATTTT.

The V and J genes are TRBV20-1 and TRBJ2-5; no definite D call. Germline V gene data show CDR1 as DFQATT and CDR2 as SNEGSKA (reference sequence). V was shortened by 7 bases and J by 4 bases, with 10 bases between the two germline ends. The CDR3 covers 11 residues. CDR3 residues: CSVGVAETQYF. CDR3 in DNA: TGCAGTGTAGGAGTTGCAGAGACCCAGTACTTC.

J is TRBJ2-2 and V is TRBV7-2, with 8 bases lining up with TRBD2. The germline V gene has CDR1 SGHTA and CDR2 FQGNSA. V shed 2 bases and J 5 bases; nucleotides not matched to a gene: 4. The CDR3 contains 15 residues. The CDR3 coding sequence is TGTGCCAGCAGCTTACAAGCGGGAGTTACCGGGGAGCTGTTTTTT. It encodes CASSLQAGVTGELFF. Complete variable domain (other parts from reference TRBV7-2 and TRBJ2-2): GAGVSQSPSNKVTEKGKDVELRCDPISGHTALYWYRQSLGQGLEFLIYFQGNSAPDKSGLPSDRFSAERTGGSVSTLTIQRTQQEDSAVYLCASSLQAGVTGELFFGEGSRLTVL.

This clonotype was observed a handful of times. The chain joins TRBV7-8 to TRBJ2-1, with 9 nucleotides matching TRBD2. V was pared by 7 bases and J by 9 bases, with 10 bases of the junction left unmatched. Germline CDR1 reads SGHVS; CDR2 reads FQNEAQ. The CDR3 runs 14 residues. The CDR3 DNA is TGTGCCAGCATAGCGGGAGCCGCGAATAGTGAGCAGTTCTTC. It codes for CASIAGAANSEQFF.

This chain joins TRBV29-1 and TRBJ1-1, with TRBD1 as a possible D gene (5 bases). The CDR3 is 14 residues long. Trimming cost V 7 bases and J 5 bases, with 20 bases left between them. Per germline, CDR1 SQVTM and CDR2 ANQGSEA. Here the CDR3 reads CSDNRGTRGTEAFF. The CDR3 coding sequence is TGCAGCGATAACCGCGGGACGCGGGGGACTGAAGCTTTCTTT.

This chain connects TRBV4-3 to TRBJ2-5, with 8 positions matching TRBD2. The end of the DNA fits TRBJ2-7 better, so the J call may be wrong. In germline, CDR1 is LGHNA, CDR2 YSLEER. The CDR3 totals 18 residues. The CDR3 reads CASSQDWGLGSTRGEQYF. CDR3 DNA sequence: TGCGCCAGCAGCCAAGATTGGGGACTAGGCTCCACCAGAGGCGAGCAGTACTTC.

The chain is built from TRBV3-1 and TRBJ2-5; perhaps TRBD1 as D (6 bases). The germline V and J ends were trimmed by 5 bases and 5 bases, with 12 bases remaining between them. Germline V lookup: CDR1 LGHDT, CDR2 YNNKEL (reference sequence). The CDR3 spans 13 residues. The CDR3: CASSVGGHETQYF. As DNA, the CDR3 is TGTGCCAGCAGCGTTGGGGGCCACGAGACCCAGTACTTC.

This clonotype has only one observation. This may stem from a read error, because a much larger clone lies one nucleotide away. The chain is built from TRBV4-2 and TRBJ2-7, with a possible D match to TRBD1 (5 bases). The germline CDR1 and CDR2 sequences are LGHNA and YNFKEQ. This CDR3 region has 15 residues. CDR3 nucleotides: TGTGCCGGCAGCCAAGACGGGCAGGGTTCCTACGAGCAGTACTTC. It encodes CAGSQDGQGSYEQYF.

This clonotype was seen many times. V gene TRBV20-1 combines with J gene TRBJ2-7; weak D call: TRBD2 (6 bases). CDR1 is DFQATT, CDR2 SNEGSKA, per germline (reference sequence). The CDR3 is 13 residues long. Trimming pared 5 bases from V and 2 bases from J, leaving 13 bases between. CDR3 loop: CSAAVGGTYEQYF. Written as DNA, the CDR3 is TGCAGTGCTGCAGTCGGAGGGACCTACGAGCAGTACTTC.

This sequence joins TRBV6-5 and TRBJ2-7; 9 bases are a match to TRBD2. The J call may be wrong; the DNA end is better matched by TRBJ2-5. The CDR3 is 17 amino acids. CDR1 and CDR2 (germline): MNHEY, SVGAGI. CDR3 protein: CASSYSSSGSLGETQYF. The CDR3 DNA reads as TGTGCCAGCAGTTACTCCAGTAGCGGGAGCTTAGGGGAGACCCAGTACTTC.

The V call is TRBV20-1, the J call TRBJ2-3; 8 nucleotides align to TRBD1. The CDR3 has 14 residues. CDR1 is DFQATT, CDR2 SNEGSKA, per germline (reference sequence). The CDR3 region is CTPRRDRQTDTQYF. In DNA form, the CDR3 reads TGCACCCCCCGGAGGGACAGGCAAACAGATACGCAGTATTTT.

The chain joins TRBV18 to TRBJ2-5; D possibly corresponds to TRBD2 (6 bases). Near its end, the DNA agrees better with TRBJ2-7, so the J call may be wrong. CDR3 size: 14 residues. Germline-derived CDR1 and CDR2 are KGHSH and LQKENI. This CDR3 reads CASSPPGGTGEQYF. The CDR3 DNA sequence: TGTGCCAGCTCACCACCGGGAGGAACAGGCGAGCAGTACTTC.

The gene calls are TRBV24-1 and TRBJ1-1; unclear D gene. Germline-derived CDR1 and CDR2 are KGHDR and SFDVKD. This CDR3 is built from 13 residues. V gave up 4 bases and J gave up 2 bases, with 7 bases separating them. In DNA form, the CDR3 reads TGTGCCACCAGTGAAGAGGGTAACACTGAAGCTTTCTTT. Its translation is CATSEEGNTEAFF.

CDR3: CSATYFGQFF. As DNA, the CDR3 is TGCAGTGCTACGTATTTCGGGCAGTTCTTC. The chain employs TRBV20-1 and TRBJ2-1, with D hard to call. Germline V gene sequence: CDR1 DFQATT, CDR2 SNEGSKA (reference sequence). This CDR3 is 10 amino acids long. Trimming pared 4 bases from V and 12 bases from J, leaving 10 bases between.

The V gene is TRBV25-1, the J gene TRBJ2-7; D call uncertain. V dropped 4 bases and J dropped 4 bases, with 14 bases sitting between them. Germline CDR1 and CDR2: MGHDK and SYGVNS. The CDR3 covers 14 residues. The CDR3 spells CASSAGYWPYEQYF. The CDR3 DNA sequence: TGTGCCAGCAGTGCAGGCTATTGGCCTTACGAGCAGTACTTC.